These 27 T cell receptor beta chains were sequenced from one sample in a study of cytotoxic CD8 clonotypes in ibrutinib-treated CLL. The method was immunoSEQ multiplex PCR; TCRdb's version includes in-frame clones alone and lacks a portion of them. The table lists roughly 110,000 clones, about 58% of them singletons. Sequenced here: PBMCs, sampled after 24 months of ibrutinib treatment. Receptor source: a human donor with chronic lymphocytic leukemia.

This clone was seen a single time. The J gene is TRBJ2-6, the V gene TRBV27; 13 bases line up with TRBD2. Per the germline V gene, CDR1 is MNHEY and CDR2 is SMNVEV (reference sequence). This CDR3 region has 18 residues. The V segment lost 6 bases and the J segment 4 bases; nucleotides outside the gene matches: 9. CDR3 in DNA: TGTGCCAGCAGGACAAAGGGACTAGCGGGGCCCGGGGCCAACGTCCTGACTTTC. Its protein is CASRTKGLAGPGANVLTF.

The rearrangement uses TRBV30 and TRBJ1-2, with a possible D match to TRBD1 (6 bases). Trimming left V 0 bases short and J 10 bases short, with 15 bases between. The CDR3 loop spans 13 amino acids. Per germline, CDR1 GTSNPN and CDR2 SVGIG (reference sequence). CDR3 sequence (DNA): TGTGCCTGGAGTGTGTACAGGGAAAAAATCTACACCTTC. Translation gives CAWSVYREKIYTF.

This clone has only a few counts. The chain is built from TRBV28 and TRBJ1-2, with D perhaps TRBD1 (6 bases). Trimming took off 5 bases at V and 3 bases at J, with 13 bases between the two ends. Per germline, CDR1 MDHEN and CDR2 SYDVKM. The CDR3 extends over 14 amino acids. DNA of the CDR3: TGTGCCAGCAGTGCGCAGCCAGGGGACTATGGCTACACCTTC. Translating it yields CASSAQPGDYGYTF.

This clone was seen many times. This chain connects TRBV6-1 to TRBJ1-2, with 8 bases lining up with TRBD1. CDR1 and CDR2 (germline): MNHNS, SASEGT. With V trimmed by 2 bases and J by 8 bases, 7 bases remained unmatched. There are 14 residues in the CDR3. The CDR3 spells CASSEPGRGQGYTF. The CDR3 DNA is TGTGCCAGCAGTGAACCGGGCAGGGGGCAAGGCTACACCTTC.

This clone appeared a few times. The rearrangement uses TRBV27 and TRBJ2-1; D remains ambiguous. Germline-derived CDR1 and CDR2 are MNHEY and SMNVEV (reference sequence). The V gene lost 7 bases and the J gene lost 7 bases, with 5 bases spanning the gap. The length of the CDR3 is 10 residues. CDR3 sequence: CASIRNEQFF. In DNA, the CDR3 is TGTGCCAGCATACGGAATGAGCAGTTCTTC.

The chain combines TRBV4-3 with TRBJ1-2; D perhaps matches TRBD1 (5 bases). Deletions cut 4 bases from V and 8 bases from J, with 20 bases between. The germline CDR1 and CDR2 sequences are LGHNA and YSLEER. CDR3 size: 15 residues. CDR3 sequence reads: CASSPKSRGSGGYTF. Here the CDR3 DNA reads TGCGCCAGCAGCCCTAAGAGCCGGGGCAGCGGGGGCTACACCTTC.

The CDR3 coding sequence is TGTGCCAGCGTCACAGGGGGTTGGTACGAGCAGTACTTC. Protein sequence: CASVTGGWYEQYF. This chain uses TRBV6-1 with TRBJ2-7; 8 nucleotides agree with TRBD1. The trim removed 8 bases at V and 4 bases at J, leaving 7 bases unmatched. The CDR3 loop spans 13 amino acids. Per the germline V gene, CDR1 is MNHNS and CDR2 is SASEGT.

This chain joins TRBV5-1 and TRBJ2-1, with D perhaps matching TRBD2 (5 bases). The CDR3 totals 16 residues. The ends were cut back, 4 bases at V and 5 bases at J, with 19 bases in the middle. Germline V gene data show CDR1 as SGHRS and CDR2 as YFSETQ. The DNA for the CDR3 is TGCGCCAGCAGCCCAAGGACTCAGGACCTTCACAATGAGCAGTTCTTC. It specifies CASSPRTQDLHNEQFF.

The chain employs TRBV10-1 and TRBJ1-1; the match to TRBD1 covers 7 bases. The V gene end was trimmed by 8 bases and the J gene end by 11 bases; junction bases not matched to a gene: 17. The germline gives CDR1 WNHNN, CDR2 SYGVQD (reference sequence). This CDR3 spans 14 amino acids. CDR3 bases: TGCGCCAGCCCCGGGGAGGGGGCATACCTGCCGGCTTTCTTT. Encoded protein: CASPGEGAYLPAFF.

The V call is TRBV6-5, the J call TRBJ1-1, with D possibly being TRBD1 (6 bases). CDR1 and CDR2 (germline): MNHEY, SVGAGI. Trimming pared 6 bases from V and 3 bases from J, leaving 14 bases between. The CDR3 loop spans 14 amino acids. CDR3 protein: CASRRAGADTEAFF. Here the CDR3 DNA reads TGTGCCAGCAGAAGGGCGGGGGCGGACACTGAAGCTTTCTTT.

V is TRBV2 and J is TRBJ1-2, with 8 bases fitting TRBD1. Germline V CDR1 and CDR2: SNHLY, FYNNEI. The CDR3 has 14 amino acids. Trimming at V came to 7 bases and at J to 4 bases, leaving 8 bases not matched to a gene. In DNA, the CDR3 is TGTGCCAGCACCAAACAGGGGGAGGGCTATGGCTACACCTTC. Protein: CASTKQGEGYGYTF.

The chain couples TRBV6-5 to TRBJ1-2, with 7 positions matching TRBD1. The junction had 5 bases not matched to a gene; V was cut back by 8 bases and J by 8 bases. Germline lookup yields CDR1 MNHEY and CDR2 SVGAGI. CDR3 length: 11 residues. The CDR3 nucleotides read TGTGCCAGCCGGGACAGAAGAGGCTACACCTTC. Translated: CASRDRRGYTF.

The chain links TRBV15 to TRBJ1-5; 7 nucleotides line up with TRBD1. Germline V gene data show CDR1 as LNHNV and CDR2 as YYDKDF (reference sequence). The CDR3 runs to 15 residues. With V trimmed by 0 bases and J by 7 bases, 6 bases remained unmatched. The CDR3 sequence is CATSRDPTGQQPQHF. The DNA for the CDR3 is TGTGCCACCAGCAGAGACCCGACAGGGCAACAGCCCCAGCATTTT.

J is TRBJ1-2 and V is TRBV9, with 10 nucleotides matching TRBD1. J lost 5 bases, V lost 3 bases, and 4 bases had no gene match. Germline CDR1 reads SGDLS; CDR2 reads YYNGEE. The CDR3 contains 14 residues. For the CDR3, the DNA is TGTGCCAGCAGCGGCCGGGACAGGGGTTATGGCTACACCTTC. Its protein product is CASSGRDRGYGYTF.

V and J are TRBV5-4 and TRBJ2-3; 10 positions agree with TRBD1. CDR3 size: 15 residues. J gave up 4 bases and V 1 base, and 3 bases lay outside the gene matches. CDR1 is SGHNT and CDR2 is YYREEE in the germline V gene (reference sequence). The CDR3 DNA reads as TGTGCCAGCAGCTTGTGGACAGGGGGTTCAGATACGCAGTATTTT. Its translation: CASSLWTGGSDTQYF. The whole variable domain, remainder taken from reference TRBV5-4 and TRBJ2-3, is ETGVTQSPTHLIKTRGQQVTLRCSSQSGHNTVSWYQQALGQGPQFIFQYYREEENGRGNFPPRFSGLQFPNYSSELNVNALELDDSALYLCASSLWTGGSDTQYFGPGTRLTVL.

There are a few counts of this clone. This specimen includes other DNA sequences encoding the same CDR3. The V and J genes are TRBV30 and TRBJ1-3; D gene ambiguous. V shed 4 bases and J shed 0 bases, with 4 bases lying between them. The CDR3 is made up of 12 amino acids. Germline V gene lookup returns CDR1 GTSNPN and CDR2 SVGIG (reference sequence). CDR3 DNA: TGTGCCTGGACCGGCTCTGGAAACACCATATATTTT. Amino acids: CAWTGSGNTIYF.

The chain links TRBV5-1 to TRBJ1-3; D is possibly TRBD1 (5 bases). CDR1 is SGHRS, CDR2 YFSETQ, per germline. The CDR3 loop spans 15 amino acids. Trimming pared 4 bases from V and 0 bases from J, leaving 11 bases between. CDR3: CASSTGRSSGNTIYF. CDR3 sequence (DNA): TGCGCCAGCAGCACAGGACGGAGCTCTGGAAACACCATATATTTT.

Of note for this clone: Germline is not matched at one junction end, which may reflect a read error. Other DNA sequences in this specimen translate into the identical CDR3. The chain carries TRBV7-2 and TRBJ1-5; D call uncertain. The CDR3 is 14 residues long. Germline V gene data show CDR1 as SGHTA and CDR2 as FQGNSA. CDR3 amino acids: CASSLRRNNQPQHF. The CDR3 nucleotides are TGTGCCAGCAGCTTGAGGCGGAATAATCAGCCTCAGCATTTT.

This chain connects TRBV7-2 to TRBJ2-1, with D perhaps TRBD2 (5 bases). CDR3 length equals 12 residues. The germline V gene has CDR1 SGHTA and CDR2 FQGNSA. Trimming removed 5 bases from V and 8 bases from J, with 10 bases in between. The CDR3 loop is CASSRLTYEQFF. CDR3 nucleotides: TGTGCCAGCAGCCGACTAACCTATGAGCAGTTCTTC.

The V and J genes are TRBV27 and TRBJ2-7, with TRBD1 matching 8 bases. The CDR3 spans 14 residues. V trimming: 4 bases; J trimming: 0 bases; junction bases outside the gene matches: 2. The V gene's germline CDR1 is MNHEY and CDR2 SMNVEV (reference sequence). Here the CDR3 DNA reads TGTGCCAGCAGTTCGACAGGGGTCTCCTACGAGCAGTACTTC. Translating it yields CASSSTGVSYEQYF.

This clone was seen a few times. The genes are TRBV9 and TRBJ1-3; TRBD1 aligns across 7 bases. V gave up 0 bases and J gave up 2 bases; unmatched junction bases: 2. The CDR3 contains 15 residues. The germline CDR1 and CDR2 sequences are SGDLS and YYNGEE. CDR3 nucleotides: TGTGCCAGCAGCGTAGGAGGGGGCCCTGGAAACACCATATATTTT. As protein: CASSVGGGPGNTIYF.

The rearrangement links TRBV5-1 to TRBJ2-6; D not resolved. The CDR3 covers 14 residues. Trimming pared 4 bases from V and 1 base from J, leaving 6 bases between. Germline CDR1 and CDR2: SGHRS and YFSETQ. The chain's CDR3 is CASSASSGANVLTF. DNA of the CDR3: TGCGCCAGCAGCGCATCATCTGGGGCCAACGTCCTGACTTTC.

The gene calls are TRBV28 and TRBJ2-7; D is uncertain. The CDR3 runs 14 residues. The germline gives CDR1 MDHEN, CDR2 SYDVKM. The V and J ends lost 3 bases and 6 bases respectively, with 15 bases between them. CDR3: CASSLSKGRVEQYF. CDR3 sequence (DNA): TGTGCCAGCAGTTTGTCTAAGGGTAGAGTCGAGCAGTACTTC. The entire variable domain, with the rest obtained from reference TRBV28 and TRBJ2-7, is as follows: DVKVTQSSRYLVKRTGEKVFLECVQDMDHENMFWYRQDPGLGLRLIYFSYDVKMKEKGDIPEGYSVSREKKERFSLILESASTNQTSMYLCASSLSKGRVEQYFGPGTRLTVT.

This chain joins TRBV7-2 and TRBJ1-2; no firm D call. The CDR3 has 16 amino acids. CDR1 and CDR2 from the germline V gene are SGHTA and FQGNSA. Between the trimmed V and J ends, which lost 0 bases and 5 bases, there was a span of 16 bases. DNA of the CDR3: TGTGCCAGCAGCTTAGCGATGGCCGATTCAGTTTATGGCTACACCTTC. Amino acid sequence: CASSLAMADSVYGYTF.

The V and J genes are TRBV7-8 and TRBJ1-5, with TRBD1 as a possible D gene (5 bases). Trimming removed 5 bases at V and 2 bases at J, with 16 bases between. The CDR3 has 16 amino acids. Germline CDR1 and CDR2: SGHVS and FQNEAQ. CDR3 residues: CASSRLGTGGNQPQHF. Here the CDR3 DNA reads TGTGCCAGCAGCCGCTTAGGGACTGGGGGCAATCAGCCCCAGCATTTT. Together with reference TRBV7-8 and TRBJ1-5, the CDR3 gives the full variable domain: GAGVSQSPRYKVAKRGQDVALRCDPISGHVSLFWYQQALGQGPEFLTYFQNEAQLDKSGLPSDRFFAERPEGSVSTLKIQRTQQEDSAVYLCASSRLGTGGNQPQHFGDGTRLSIL.

CDR3 protein: CATSRDPWAGRDEKLFF. The CDR3 region has the DNA TGTGCCACCAGCAGAGATCCGTGGGCTGGTCGGGATGAAAAACTGTTTTTT. The chain has TRBV15 and TRBJ1-4; D is unclear. Germline V gene data show CDR1 as LNHNV and CDR2 as YYDKDF (reference sequence). The CDR3 consists of 17 residues. Trimming removed 0 bases from V and 6 bases from J, with 17 bases in between.

This chain links TRBV7-2 with TRBJ1-6, with D possibly being TRBD1 (5 bases). V was trimmed by 1 base and J by 8 bases, leaving 18 bases between them. This CDR3 spans 17 amino acids. Germline CDR1 SGHTA, CDR2 FQGNSA. CDR3 DNA: TGTGCCAGCAGCTTAGACCTTCTTCGGCAGGGTGATTCACCCCTCCACTTT. Residues: CASSLDLLRQGDSPLHF.